The clone carrying this TCR beta chain was counted ten times or more. The antigen is not known. This CDR3 contains 13 residues. The V gene's germline CDR1 is SQVTM and CDR2 ANQGSEA. The J segment lost 9 bases and the V segment lost 1 base, leaving 5 bases of the junction unmatched. The sample belongs to a study of response to subunit inactivated influenza vaccine. Study-wide points: A suggestion made by the authors is that each seasonal influenza vaccination recruits few new T cells.

TCRdb recomputed calls from the RT-PCR reads with MiXCR, one row per CDR3 protein. The data contain about 180,000 distinct CDR3 sequences, around 8.8% of them singletons. Material: non-naive T cells sorted from PBMCs, obtained on the day of vaccination. V is TRBV29-1 and J is TRBJ2-4, with TRBD2 matching over 8 bases. The receptor's source is a man aged 45-65 years who received an inactivated influenza vaccine. CDR3 protein: CSVEVTGGGIQYF. The DNA of the CDR3 is TGCAGCGTTGAAGTGACGGGAGGGGGCATTCAGTACTTC. Variable domain in full (rest from reference TRBV29-1 and TRBJ2-4): SAVISQKPSRDICQRGTSLTIQCQVDSQVTMMFWYRQQPGQSLTLIATANQGSEATYESGFVIDKFPISRPNLTFSTLTVSNMSPEDSSIYLCSVEVTGGGIQYFGAGTRLSVL.